This TCR beta chain was sequenced during a study of blood T cell repertoires in COVID-19. At the level of the study: From the United States, Italy and Spain came samples of acute and convalescent COVID-19.

Per the original methods: Estimated nucleated cell counts came from reference gene primer amplification. Repertoires were generated with immunoSEQ multiplex PCR, while TCRdb's copy carries only in-frame clones and drops some. V, J and clone size are those of that table, while D and trimming were read from the DNA. The sample carries about 250,000 clones, 70% to 90% recorded once. This CDR3 region has 14 residues. This receptor was obtained from an older man with acute or convalescent COVID-19. This chain joins TRBV21-1 and TRBJ2-7; the table names TRBD2, a call not compared with the DNA. TRBV21-1 is noted as a pseudogene. Sequenced input: peripheral blood. The DNA of the CDR3 is TGTGCCAGCAGCAAAGGCGGCGGAGCCTACGAGCAGTACTTC. Its translation is CASSKGGGAYEQYF.